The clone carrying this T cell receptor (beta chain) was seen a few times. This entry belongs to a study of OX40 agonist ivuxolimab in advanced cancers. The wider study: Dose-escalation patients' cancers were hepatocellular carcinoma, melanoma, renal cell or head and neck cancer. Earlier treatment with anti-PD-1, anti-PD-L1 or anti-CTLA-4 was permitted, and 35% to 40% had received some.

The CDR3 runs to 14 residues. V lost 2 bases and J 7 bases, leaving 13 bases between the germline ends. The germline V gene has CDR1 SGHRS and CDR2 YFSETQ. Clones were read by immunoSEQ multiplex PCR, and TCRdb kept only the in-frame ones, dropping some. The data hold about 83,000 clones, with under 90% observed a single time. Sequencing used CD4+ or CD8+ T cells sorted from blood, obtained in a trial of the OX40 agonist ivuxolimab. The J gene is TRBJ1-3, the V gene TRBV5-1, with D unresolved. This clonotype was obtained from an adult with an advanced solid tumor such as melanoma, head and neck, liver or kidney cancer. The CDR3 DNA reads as TGCGCCAGCAGCTTATCCTACATCAGCAACACCATATATTTT. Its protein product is CASSLSYISNTIYF.